This TCR beta chain was observed in a study of CD8 T cells in ankylosing spondylitis (dated by TCRdb to about 2017). Looking at the study overall: To find TCR variants linked to disease, the study profiled T cell receptor beta repertoires in ankylosing spondylitis patients and healthy donors. The whole study cohort included roughly 110 healthy donors and 20 to 30 ankylosing spondylitis patients. Peripheral blood was sampled, and synovial fluid was also collected from ankylosing spondylitis patients. Findings and caveats that apply to the study as a whole: The disease-linked clones showed a CD8+ phenotype and occurred at relatively low frequencies in peripheral blood. Blood from ankylosing spondylitis patients appeared to be characterized by a TCR beta motif made up of several highly homologous amino acid variants. According to the report, matched synovial fluid samples from ankylosing spondylitis patients were significantly enriched for the disease-linked clones. Some motif variants had previously been reported in the synovial fluid and blood of reactive arthritis patients, which suggests shared mechanisms of disease initiation.

This clonotype was detected only a few times. Its antigen has not been determined. One base away there is no much larger clone; base qualities are not given. The sequencer listed for this sample is Illumina HiSeq 2500. Quantitative 5'-RACE with molecular barcodes was used to prepare TCR beta libraries. The original pipeline was this. To identify disease-linked TCR variants, a new computational method was used, one built on a probabilistic model of VDJ rearrangement. The raw public data were reprocessed by TCRdb itself: fastp quality trimming at Q25, MiXCR clonotype calling, in-frame beta chains only. Here each entry gathers all rows of one CDR3 protein and keeps the most common genes and DNA. V and J calls and clone size were set by TCRdb, not the authors. Across this sample there are about 330,000 distinct CDR3 sequences, with approximately 8.2% seen only once. Roughly 14% of the sample lies in the top ten.

As encoded in the germline V gene, CDR1 is MNHEY while CDR2 is SVGEGT. V and J are trimmed by 7 bases and 5 bases, and the gene matches miss 9 bases of the junction. The CDR3 sequence holds 15 residues, the cysteine and phenylalanine included. The sequence is cut down to CDR3 DNA, 45 bases in frame from base 1. Here the chain combines TRBV6-2 or TRBV6-3 and TRBJ2-2; the central 8 bases match TRBD1. This TCR was sampled from a male donor with ankylosing spondylitis. Sequencing was carried out using blood, either unsorted or a sorted T cell fraction (not recorded which). In nucleotides, the sequence is TGTGCCAGCAAATTTGGACAGGGCCGGACCGGGGAGCTGTTTTTT. This sequence encodes CASKFGQGRTGELFF.